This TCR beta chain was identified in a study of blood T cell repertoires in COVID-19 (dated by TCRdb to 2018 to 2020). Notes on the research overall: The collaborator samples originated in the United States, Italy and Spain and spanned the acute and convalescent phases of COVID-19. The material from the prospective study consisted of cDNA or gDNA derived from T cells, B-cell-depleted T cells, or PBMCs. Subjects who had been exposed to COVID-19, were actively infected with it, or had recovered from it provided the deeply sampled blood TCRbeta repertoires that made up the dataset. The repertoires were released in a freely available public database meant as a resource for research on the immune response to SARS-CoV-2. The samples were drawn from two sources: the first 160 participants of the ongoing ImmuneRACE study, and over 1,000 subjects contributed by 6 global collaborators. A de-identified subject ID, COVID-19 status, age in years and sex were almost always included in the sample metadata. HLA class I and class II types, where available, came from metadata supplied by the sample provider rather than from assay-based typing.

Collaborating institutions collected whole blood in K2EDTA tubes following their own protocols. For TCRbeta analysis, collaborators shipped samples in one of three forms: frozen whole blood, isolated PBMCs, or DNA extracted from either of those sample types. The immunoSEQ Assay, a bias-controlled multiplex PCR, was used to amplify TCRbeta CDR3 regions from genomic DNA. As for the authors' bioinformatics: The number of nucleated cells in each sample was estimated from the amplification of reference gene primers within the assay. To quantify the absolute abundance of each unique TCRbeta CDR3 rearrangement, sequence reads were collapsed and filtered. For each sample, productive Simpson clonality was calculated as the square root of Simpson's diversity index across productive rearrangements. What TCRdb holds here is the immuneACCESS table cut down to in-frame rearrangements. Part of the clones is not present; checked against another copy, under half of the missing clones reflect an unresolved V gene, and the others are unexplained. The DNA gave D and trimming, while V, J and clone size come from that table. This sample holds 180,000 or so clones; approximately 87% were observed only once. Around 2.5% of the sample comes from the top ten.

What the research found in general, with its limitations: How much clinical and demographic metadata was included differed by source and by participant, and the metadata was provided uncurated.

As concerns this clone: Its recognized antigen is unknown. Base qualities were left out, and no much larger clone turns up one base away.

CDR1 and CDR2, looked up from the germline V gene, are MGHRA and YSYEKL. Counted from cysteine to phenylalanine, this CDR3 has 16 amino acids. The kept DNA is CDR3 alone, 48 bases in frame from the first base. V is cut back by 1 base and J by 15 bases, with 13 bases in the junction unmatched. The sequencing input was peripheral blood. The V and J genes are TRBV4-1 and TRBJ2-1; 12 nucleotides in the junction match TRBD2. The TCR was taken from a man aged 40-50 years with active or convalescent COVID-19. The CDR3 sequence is CASSQGPQGLAGDTFF. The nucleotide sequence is TGCGCCAGCAGCCAAGGTCCGCAGGGACTAGCGGGCGATACGTTCTTC.